This TCR beta chain was identified in a study of shared clonotypes between healthy human individuals. Study information: Three plates were used per donor for CD4 naive, three for CD4 memory, two for CD8 naive and one for CD8 memory.

The authors' processing: Junction-only sequences produced by ImmunoSEQ had no quality scores, so filtering differed. Libraries were prepared by immunoSEQ multiplex PCR; TCRdb keeps only in-frame clonotypes and omits some of them. Clone size and V and J calls were adopted from that table, with D and trimming inferred from the DNA. Here the sample spans over 950,000 clones, 70% to 85% being singletons. V lost 4 bases, J lost 0 bases, and 10 bases lay in between. CDR3 length: 14 amino acids. Germline loops: CDR1 GTSNPN, CDR2 SVGIG (reference sequence). Findings of the study overall: When naive CD4 clonotypes were compared across several donors, around 5% were shared. Naive subsets generally exceeded memory subsets in estimated richness.

Of note for this clone: The antigen remains unidentified.

The source of this sequence is a man aged 18 to 29 in good health. Some clones in this sample may be carry-over from other donors' samples. The specimen sequenced was memory CD4+ T cells from PBMCs. As for subset: CD45RA-negative fraction. The chain has TRBV30 and TRBJ2-4; D unresolved. The CDR3 spells CAWKPFGAKNIQYF. CDR3 DNA sequence: TGTGCCTGGAAACCCTTTGGAGCCAAAAACATTCAGTACTTC.